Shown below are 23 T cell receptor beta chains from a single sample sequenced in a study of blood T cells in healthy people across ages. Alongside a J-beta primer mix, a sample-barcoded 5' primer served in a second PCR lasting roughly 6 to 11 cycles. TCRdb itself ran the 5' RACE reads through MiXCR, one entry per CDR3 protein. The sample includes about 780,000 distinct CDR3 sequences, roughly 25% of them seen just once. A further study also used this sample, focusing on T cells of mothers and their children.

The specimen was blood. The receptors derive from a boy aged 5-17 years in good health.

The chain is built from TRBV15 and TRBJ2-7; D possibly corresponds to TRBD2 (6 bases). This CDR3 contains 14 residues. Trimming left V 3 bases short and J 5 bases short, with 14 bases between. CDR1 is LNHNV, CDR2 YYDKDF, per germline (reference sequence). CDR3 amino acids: CATSRTGTLNEQYF. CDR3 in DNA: TGTGCCACCAGCAGGACCGGGACTCTAAACGAGCAGTACTTC.

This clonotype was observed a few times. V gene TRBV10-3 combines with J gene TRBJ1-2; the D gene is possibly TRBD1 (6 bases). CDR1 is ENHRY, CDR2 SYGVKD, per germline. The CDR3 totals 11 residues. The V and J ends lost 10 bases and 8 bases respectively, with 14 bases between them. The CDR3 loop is CATEGGRGYTF. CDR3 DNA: TGTGCCACCGAGGGGGGCAGGGGCTACACCTTC.

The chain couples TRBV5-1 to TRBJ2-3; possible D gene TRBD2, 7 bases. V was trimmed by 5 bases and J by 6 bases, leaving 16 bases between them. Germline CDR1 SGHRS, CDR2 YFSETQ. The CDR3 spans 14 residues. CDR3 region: CASSRQEGGDTQYF. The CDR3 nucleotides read TGCGCCAGCAGTCGCCAGGAGGGGGGGGATACGCAGTATTTT.

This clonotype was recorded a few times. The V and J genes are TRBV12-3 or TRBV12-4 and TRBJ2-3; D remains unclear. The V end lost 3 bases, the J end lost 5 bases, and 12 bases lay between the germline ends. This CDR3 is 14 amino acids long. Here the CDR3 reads CASSFYSGGDTQYF. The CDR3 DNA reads TGTGCCAGCAGTTTCTATTCTGGCGGAGATACGCAGTATTTT.

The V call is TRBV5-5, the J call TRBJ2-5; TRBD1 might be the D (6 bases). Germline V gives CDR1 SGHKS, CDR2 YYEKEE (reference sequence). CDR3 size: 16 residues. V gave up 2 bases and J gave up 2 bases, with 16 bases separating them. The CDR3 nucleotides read TGTGCCAGCAGCTTCAATCAGTGGGGGCCACAAGAGACCCAGTACTTC. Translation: CASSFNQWGPQETQYF.

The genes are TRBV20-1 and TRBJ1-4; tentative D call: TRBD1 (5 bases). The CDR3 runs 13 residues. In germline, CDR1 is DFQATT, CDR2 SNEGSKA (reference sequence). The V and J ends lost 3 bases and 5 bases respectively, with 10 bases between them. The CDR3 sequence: CSASRGRNEKLFF. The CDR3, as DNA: TGCAGTGCTAGCCGGGGGAGGAATGAAAAACTGTTTTTT.

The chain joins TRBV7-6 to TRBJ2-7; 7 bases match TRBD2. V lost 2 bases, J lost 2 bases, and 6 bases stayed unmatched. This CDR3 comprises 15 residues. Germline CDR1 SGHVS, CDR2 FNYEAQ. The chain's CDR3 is CASSLTRGGTYEQYF. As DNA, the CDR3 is TGTGCCAGCAGCTTAACGCGGGGAGGGACCTACGAGCAGTACTTC.

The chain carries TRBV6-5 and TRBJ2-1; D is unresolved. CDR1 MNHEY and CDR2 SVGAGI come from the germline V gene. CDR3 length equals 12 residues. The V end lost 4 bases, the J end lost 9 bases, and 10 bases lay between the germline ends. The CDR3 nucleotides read TGTGCCAGCAGTTCGTTAGGTCCTGAGCAGTTCTTC. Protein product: CASSSLGPEQFF.

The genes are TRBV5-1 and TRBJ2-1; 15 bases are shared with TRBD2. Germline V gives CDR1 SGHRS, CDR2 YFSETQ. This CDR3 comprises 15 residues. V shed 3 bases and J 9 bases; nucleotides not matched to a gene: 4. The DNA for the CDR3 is TGCGCCAGCAGCTCAGGACTAGCGGGGGGGCCTGAGCAGTTCTTC. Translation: CASSSGLAGGPEQFF. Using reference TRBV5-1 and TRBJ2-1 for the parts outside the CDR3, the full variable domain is KAGVTQTPRYLIKTRGQQVTLSCSPISGHRSVSWYQQTPGQGLQFLFEYFSETQRNKGNFPGRFSGRQFSNSRSEMNVSTLELGDSALYLCASSSGLAGGPEQFFGPGTRLTVL.

The CDR3 loop is CASSWRQTSGSGSYEQYF. The DNA of the CDR3 is TGTGCCAGCAGCTGGAGACAGACTAGCGGTAGCGGTTCCTACGAGCAGTACTTC. The V and J genes are TRBV5-6 and TRBJ2-7, with 9 bases aligning to TRBD2. The CDR3 covers 18 residues. Germline CDR1 and CDR2: SGHDT and YYEEEE. After removal of 3 bases from V and 1 base from J, the junction contained 14 bases not matched to a gene.

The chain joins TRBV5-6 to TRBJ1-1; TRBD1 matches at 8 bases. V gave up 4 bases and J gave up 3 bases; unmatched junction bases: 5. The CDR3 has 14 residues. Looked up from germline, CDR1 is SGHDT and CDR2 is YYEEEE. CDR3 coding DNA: TGTGCCAGCAGCCGAGGACAGGGCGACACTGAAGCTTTCTTT. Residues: CASSRGQGDTEAFF.

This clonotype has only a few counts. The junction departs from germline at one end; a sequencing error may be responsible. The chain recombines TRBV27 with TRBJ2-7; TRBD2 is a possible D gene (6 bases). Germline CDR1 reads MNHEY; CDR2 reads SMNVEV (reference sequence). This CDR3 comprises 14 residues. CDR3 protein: CACSPLPGAYEQYF. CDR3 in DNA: TGTGCCTGCAGTCCCCTCCCGGGGGCCTACGAGCAGTACTTC.

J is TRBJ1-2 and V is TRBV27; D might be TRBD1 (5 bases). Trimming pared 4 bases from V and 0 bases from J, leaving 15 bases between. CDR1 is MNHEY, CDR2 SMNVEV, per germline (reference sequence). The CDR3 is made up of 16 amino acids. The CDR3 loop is CASSSHSTDPNYGYTF. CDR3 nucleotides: TGTGCCAGCAGTTCTCACTCGACAGACCCTAACTATGGCTACACCTTC.

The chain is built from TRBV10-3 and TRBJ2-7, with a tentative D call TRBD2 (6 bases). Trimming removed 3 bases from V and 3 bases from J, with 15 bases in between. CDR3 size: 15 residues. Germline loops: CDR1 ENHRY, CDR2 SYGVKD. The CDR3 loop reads CAISEAGREVYEQYF. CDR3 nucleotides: TGTGCCATCAGTGAAGCGGGTCGTGAAGTCTACGAGCAGTACTTC.

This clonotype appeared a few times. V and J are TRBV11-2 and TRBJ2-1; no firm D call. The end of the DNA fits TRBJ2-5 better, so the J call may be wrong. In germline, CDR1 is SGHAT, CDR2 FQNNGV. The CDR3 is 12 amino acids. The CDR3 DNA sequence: TGTGCCAGCAGCTTTGAGTCCGTCGACCAGTACTTC. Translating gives CASSFESVDQYF.

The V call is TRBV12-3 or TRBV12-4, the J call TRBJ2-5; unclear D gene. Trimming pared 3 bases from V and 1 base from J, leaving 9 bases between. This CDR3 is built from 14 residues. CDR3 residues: CASSLRRTQETQYF. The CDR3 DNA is TGTGCCAGCAGTTTGAGACGGACCCAAGAGACCCAGTACTTC.

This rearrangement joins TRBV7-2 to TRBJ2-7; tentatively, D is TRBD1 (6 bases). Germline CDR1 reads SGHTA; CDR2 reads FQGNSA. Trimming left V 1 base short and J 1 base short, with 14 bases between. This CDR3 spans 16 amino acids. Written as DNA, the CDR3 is TGTGCCAGCAGCTTAGTTGGGACATCGATATCCTACGAGCAGTACTTC. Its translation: CASSLVGTSISYEQYF.

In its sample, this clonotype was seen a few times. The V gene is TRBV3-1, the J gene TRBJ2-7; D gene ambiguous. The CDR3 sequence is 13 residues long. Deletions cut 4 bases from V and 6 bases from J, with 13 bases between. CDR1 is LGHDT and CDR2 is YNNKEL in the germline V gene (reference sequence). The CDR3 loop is CASSLSPDTEQYF. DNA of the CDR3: TGTGCCAGCAGCCTGTCTCCAGATACCGAGCAGTACTTC.

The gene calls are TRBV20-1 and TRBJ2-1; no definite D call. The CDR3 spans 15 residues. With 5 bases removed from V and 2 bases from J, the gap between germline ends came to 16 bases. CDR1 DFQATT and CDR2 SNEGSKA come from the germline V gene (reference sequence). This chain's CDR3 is CSAPRMETTYNEQFF. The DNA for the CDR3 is TGCAGTGCTCCAAGAATGGAGACCACCTACAATGAGCAGTTCTTC.

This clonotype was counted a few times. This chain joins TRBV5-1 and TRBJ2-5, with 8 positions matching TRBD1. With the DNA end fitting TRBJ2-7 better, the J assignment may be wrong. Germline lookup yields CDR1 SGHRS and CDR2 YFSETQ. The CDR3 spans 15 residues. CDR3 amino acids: CASASGGPYSYEQYF. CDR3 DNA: TGCGCCAGCGCCTCAGGGGGCCCGTACTCCTACGAGCAGTACTTC.

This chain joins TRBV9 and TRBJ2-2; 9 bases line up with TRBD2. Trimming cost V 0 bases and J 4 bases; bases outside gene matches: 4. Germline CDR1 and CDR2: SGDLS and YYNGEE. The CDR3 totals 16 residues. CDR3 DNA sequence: TGTGCCAGCAGCGTAGTGAGTAGCGGGGGCACCGGGGAGCTGTTTTTT. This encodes CASSVVSSGGTGELFF.

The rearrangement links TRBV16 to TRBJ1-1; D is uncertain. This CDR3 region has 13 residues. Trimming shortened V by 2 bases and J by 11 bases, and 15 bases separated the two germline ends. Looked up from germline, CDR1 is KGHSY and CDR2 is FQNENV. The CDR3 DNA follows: TGTGCCAGCAGCCAAGGTGGGCCATCGGGTGCTTTCTTT. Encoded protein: CASSQGGPSGAFF. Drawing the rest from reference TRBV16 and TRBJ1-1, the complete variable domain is GEEVAQTPKHLVRGEGQKAKLYCAPIKGHSYVFWYQQVLKNEFKFLISFQNENVFDETGMPKERFSAKCLPNSPCSLEIQATKLEDSAVYFCASSQGGPSGAFFGQGTRLTVV.

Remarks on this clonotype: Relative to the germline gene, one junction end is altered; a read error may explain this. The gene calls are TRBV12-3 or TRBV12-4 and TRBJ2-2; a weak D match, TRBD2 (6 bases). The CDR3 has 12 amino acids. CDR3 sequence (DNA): TGTGCCTGCAGGGAGGACGCGGGGGAGCTGTTTTTT. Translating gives CACREDAGELFF.